Listed here are 12 T cell receptor beta chains from one sample, sequenced in a study of CD8 T cells in ankylosing spondylitis. TCRdb ran MiXCR on the 5' RACE reads and lists one entry per CDR3 protein. The sample gives around 890,000 distinct CDR3 sequences, approximately 12% of which show up once; less than 0.65% is in the top ten. General study points: Seemingly distinctive of ankylosing spondylitis blood was a TCR beta motif formed by eight highly homologous variants.

Their antigens remain unidentified. The source material was blood, either unsorted or a sorted T cell fraction (not recorded which). The receptors stem from a male donor with ankylosing spondylitis.

This clonotype was seen more than once but under ten times. This chain joins TRBV29-1 and TRBJ2-7; 8 bases fit TRBD1. This CDR3 spans 12 amino acids. Germline-derived CDR1 and CDR2 are SQVTM and ANQGSEA. With 7 bases clipped from V and 2 bases from J, the junction kept 4 bases outside the gene matches. CDR3 amino acids: CSATGGTYEQYF. In nucleotides, the CDR3 is TGCAGCGCTACAGGGGGAACCTACGAGCAGTACTTC.

In its sample, this clonotype was seen many times. The CDR3 here is CASSRGILQTGRHMNTEAFF. CDR3 bases: TGCGCCAGCAGCAGAGGTATCTTGCAGACAGGGCGCCACATGAACACTGAAGCTTTCTTT. The rearrangement joins TRBV5-1 to TRBJ1-1, with 7 bases matching TRBD1. The CDR3 covers 20 residues. CDR1 and CDR2 (germline): SGHRS, YFSETQ. Losses at the gene ends were 4 bases for V and 0 bases for J; bases not matched to a gene: 21.

This clonotype was observed many times. The chain is built from TRBV4-1 and TRBJ2-2, with D perhaps matching TRBD1 (5 bases). The CDR3 runs 16 residues. V was clipped by 2 bases and J by 4 bases, with 14 bases between them. CDR1 MGHRA and CDR2 YSYEKL come from the germline V gene. CDR3 sequence (DNA): TGCGCCAGCAGCCAACAAGACAGAGACCTCACCGGGGAGCTGTTTTTT. Amino acid sequence: CASSQQDRDLTGELFF.

This clonotype came up many times. This rearrangement joins TRBV15 to TRBJ1-1; unclear D gene. There are 15 residues in the CDR3. Germline values: CDR1 LNHNV, CDR2 YYDKDF (reference sequence). The V end lost 1 base, the J end lost 0 bases, and 9 bases lay between the germline ends. CDR3 region: CATSRGKAMNTEAFF. The DNA for the CDR3 is TGTGCCACCAGCAGAGGTAAAGCCATGAACACTGAAGCTTTCTTT. The complete variable domain, with remaining parts taken from reference TRBV15 and TRBJ1-1, reads DAMVIQNPRYQVTQFGKPVTLSCSQTLNHNVMYWYQQKSSQAPKLLFHYYDKDFNNEADTPDNFQSRRPNTSFCFLDIRSPGLGDTAMYLCATSRGKAMNTEAFFGQGTRLTVV.

This clonotype has more than one count but fewer than ten. The J gene is TRBJ2-7, the V gene TRBV20-1, with D hard to call. In germline, CDR1 is DFQATT, CDR2 SNEGSKA (reference sequence). The CDR3 loop spans 12 amino acids. Trimming left V 5 bases short and J 0 bases short, with 8 bases between. The CDR3 DNA reads TGCAGTGCTTTACCGGACTCCTACGAGCAGTACTTC. Residues: CSALPDSYEQYF.

This clonotype was picked up a small number of times. The rearrangement uses TRBV20-1 and TRBJ2-4, with a possible D match to TRBD1 (5 bases). Germline loops: CDR1 DFQATT, CDR2 SNEGSKA (reference sequence). V was clipped by 3 bases and J by 0 bases, with 12 bases between them. The CDR3 is made up of 15 amino acids. CDR3 DNA: TGCAGTGCTAGGGCGGCCAGGGAAGCCAAAAACATTCAGTACTTC. This encodes CSARAAREAKNIQYF.

The chain couples TRBV20-1 to TRBJ2-3, with D maybe TRBD1 (5 bases). Trimming shortened V by 0 bases and J by 1 base, and 8 bases separated the two germline ends. The CDR3 has 14 amino acids. CDR1 and CDR2 from the germline V gene are DFQATT and SNEGSKA (reference sequence). The CDR3 sequence: CSARDSTGTDTQYF. CDR3 nucleotides: TGCAGTGCTAGAGATTCGACAGGCACAGATACGCAGTATTTT.

This clonotype was observed at least ten times. The gene calls are TRBV20-1 and TRBJ2-7; 8 bases line up with TRBD1. The CDR3 runs 13 residues. V lost 6 bases, J lost 7 bases, and 11 bases stayed unmatched. The germline CDR1 and CDR2 sequences are DFQATT and SNEGSKA (reference sequence). The CDR3 loop reads CSAPTSGGGEQYF. In DNA, the CDR3 is TGCAGTGCCCCTACCTCAGGGGGCGGTGAGCAGTACTTC.

This clonotype occurred many times. The V and J genes are TRBV4-2 and TRBJ1-3, with D perhaps TRBD1 (5 bases). Trimming took off 8 bases at V and 3 bases at J, with 11 bases between the two ends. The CDR3 contains 13 residues. From germline, CDR1 is LGHNA and CDR2 YNFKEQ. CDR3 nucleotide sequence: TGTGCCAGCCGCTTGGGGGGTGGAAACACCATATATTTT. This sequence encodes CASRLGGGNTIYF.

This clonotype was seen many times. The chain links TRBV7-6 to TRBJ1-6, with TRBD1 identical over 10 bases. CDR3 length: 15 amino acids. V gave up 5 bases and J gave up 9 bases; unmatched junction bases: 7. In germline, CDR1 is SGHVS, CDR2 FNYEAQ. The CDR3 reads CASSPRDRGLSPLHF. CDR3 DNA: TGTGCCAGCAGCCCCAGGGACAGGGGTCTTTCACCCCTCCACTTT. The full variable domain, completed using reference TRBV7-6 and TRBJ1-6, is GAGVSQSPRYKVTKRGQDVALRCDPISGHVSLYWYRQALGQGPEFLTYFNYEAQQDKSGLPNDRFSAERPEGSISTLTIQRTEQRDSAMYRCASSPRDRGLSPLHFGNGTRLTVT.

The rearrangement uses TRBV28 and TRBJ2-5; maybe TRBD1 (6 bases). Trimming cost V 3 bases and J 2 bases, with 16 bases left between them. Looked up from germline, CDR1 is MDHEN and CDR2 is SYDVKM. The CDR3 loop spans 16 amino acids. The CDR3 protein is CASSLGRGPRQETQYF. CDR3 nucleotides: TGTGCCAGCAGTTTGGGCAGGGGCCCACGACAAGAGACCCAGTACTTC.

The chain is built from TRBV5-1 and TRBJ2-7; D is unresolved. Per germline, CDR1 SGHRS and CDR2 YFSETQ. The CDR3 totals 14 residues. Trimming took off 4 bases at V and 0 bases at J, with 11 bases between the two ends. This CDR3 reads CASSPAFSSYEQYF. Here the CDR3 DNA reads TGCGCCAGCAGCCCCGCTTTCTCCTCCTACGAGCAGTACTTC.